This T cell receptor beta chain stems from a study of CD8 T cells in Susac syndrome (dated by TCRdb to about 2019). Background on the whole study: The study used repertoire sequencing to test whether antigen drove CD8+ T cell activation and differentiation in Susac syndrome.

Study-wide conclusions, independent of this receptor: The TCR sequencing and HLA analysis was acknowledged to have included a relatively small number of individuals.

RNA was extracted with the RNeasy kit and about 0.5 to 1 ug was reverse transcribed using random hexamers. TCR beta CDR3 regions were amplified with the immunoSEQ multiplex PCR assay covering 54 Vbeta and 13 Jbeta segments. PCR amplification bias was corrected using a synthetic template baseline for primer optimization and computational correction. The source study handled its data this way. Only productive sequences were kept, with reads annotated to V, D and J genes according to IMGT and analyzed in immunoSEQ Analyzer. Clonality was computed as one minus Shannon entropy normalized by log2 of the number of productive unique sequences. For each patient and control, public and private clones were evaluated within the 100 most prevalent clones. Susac-specific clones were defined as absent from healthy and MS cohorts, around 980 published viral clones and other ImmuneACCESS disease sequences. The public reads were run again by TCRdb, first through fastp at Q25 and then through MiXCR, and only productive beta chains were kept. Each entry is one CDR3 protein sequence, shown with its most common DNA and genes. These V and J calls rely on TCRdb rather than the paper's analysis. In this sample the table shows roughly 190,000 distinct CDR3 sequences, approximately 93% of which occur a single time. Of the sample, roughly 0.096% is held by the ten largest clones.

Peripheral blood CD8+ and CD4+ T cells from healthy donors, Susac syndrome patients and multiple sclerosis patients were profiled using high-throughput TCR beta sequencing. Healthy donors were included as age- and sex-matched controls. CD8+ TEMRA cells were enriched by FACS, while bulk CD8+ and CD4+ T cells were purified by magnetic negative isolation. Blood was collected in EDTA tubes and processed within 24 hours, with PBMCs isolated through density gradient centrifugation. PBMCs intended for TCR sequencing were cryopreserved in liquid nitrogen and were subsequently thawed in a 37 degrees C water bath. The sorted or isolated CD4+, CD8+ and CD8+ TEMRA cells had a purity of 90% or higher. For CDR1 and CDR2, the germline V gene lists LGHNA and YSLEER. The V end loses 4 bases and the J end loses 3 bases, and a stretch of 10 bases separates them. From the cysteine up to the valine, the CDR3 has a length of 13 residues. Here the CDR3 DNA is all that survives: 39 bases in frame from base 1.

This clonotype appeared once. This receptor's antigen is unknown. One base away there is no much larger clone; base qualities are not given. One read alone is weak evidence. The receptor chain draws on TRBV4-3 and TRBJ2-7; 5 matching bases give a weak D call of TRBD2. The sequencing sample was made of CD4+ T cells from PBMCs. This TCR came from a human donor in good health. The DNA reads TGCGCCAGCAGCCGCAGAGAGGGCTACGAGCAGTACGTC. Its coded protein is CASSRREGYEQYV.